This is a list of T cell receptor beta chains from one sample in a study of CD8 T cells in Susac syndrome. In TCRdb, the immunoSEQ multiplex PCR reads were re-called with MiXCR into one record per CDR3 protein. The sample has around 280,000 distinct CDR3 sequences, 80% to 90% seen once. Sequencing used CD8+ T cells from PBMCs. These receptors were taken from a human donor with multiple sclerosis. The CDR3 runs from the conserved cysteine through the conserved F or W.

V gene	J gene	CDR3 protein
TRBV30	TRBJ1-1	CAWGTGIAEAFF
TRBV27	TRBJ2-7	CASTRTSGYEQYF
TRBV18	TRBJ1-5	CASSGSQGVTRNQPQHF
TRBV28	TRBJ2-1	CASTGRGGDEQFF
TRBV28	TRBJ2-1	CASAWGTGPHEQFF
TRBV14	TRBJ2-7	CASSQAGTGYEQYF
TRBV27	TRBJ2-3	CASSSYRVEADTQYF
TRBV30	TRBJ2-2	CAWRWLAGDTGELFF
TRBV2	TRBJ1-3	CGIRGNTIYF
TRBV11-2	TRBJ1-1	CASSLEGYGNTEAFF
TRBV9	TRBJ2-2	CASSAPVGGPSNGKLFF
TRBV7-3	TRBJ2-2	CASTEGPRPTGELFF
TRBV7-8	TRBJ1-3	CASSPRASSGNTIYF
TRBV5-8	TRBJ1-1	CASSLAGEWTLNTEAFF
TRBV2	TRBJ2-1	CASSGPRESFGSYNEQFF
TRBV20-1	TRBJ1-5	CSARDPRPNQPQHF
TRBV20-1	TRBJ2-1	CSAAKSGKGYNEQFF
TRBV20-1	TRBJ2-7	CSARGADRSYEQYF
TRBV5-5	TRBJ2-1	CASSLAAGHNEQFF
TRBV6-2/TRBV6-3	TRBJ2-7	CASGAGRSYEQYF
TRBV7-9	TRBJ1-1	CASSHSLRDAFPEDEAFF
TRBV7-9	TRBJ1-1	CASIALGTIISEAFF
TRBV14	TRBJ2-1	CASSMWGTTNNNEQFF
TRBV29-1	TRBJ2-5	CSVSGTSGSLQETQYF
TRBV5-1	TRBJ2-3	CASSDSGSSTDTQYF
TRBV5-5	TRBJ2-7	CASSFRASGFYEQYF
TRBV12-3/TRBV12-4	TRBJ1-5	CASSLSSKGNQPQHF
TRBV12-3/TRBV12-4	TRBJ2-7	CASPRPYEQYF
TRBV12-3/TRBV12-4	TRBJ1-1	CASSRGGALEAFF
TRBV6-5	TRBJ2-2	CASSYFAGTGDKTGELFF
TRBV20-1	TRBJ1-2	CSATTEFNYGYTF
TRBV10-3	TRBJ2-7	CATRRPGLAGNYEQYF
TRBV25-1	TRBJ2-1	CASSVREAEGEQFF
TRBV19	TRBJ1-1	CASSYSGYNTEAFF
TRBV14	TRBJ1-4	CASSQDMGPAVF
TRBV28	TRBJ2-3	CASSSLDRNGDTQYF
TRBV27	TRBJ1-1	CASSLIGGNTEAFF
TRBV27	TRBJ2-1	CASSFGGGSYNEQFF
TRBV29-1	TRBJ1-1	CSTYKNTEAFF
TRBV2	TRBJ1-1	CASSETHTEAFF
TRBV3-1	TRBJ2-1	CASSPTGEGLDNEQFF
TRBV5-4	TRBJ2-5	CASSLETSGWRETQYF
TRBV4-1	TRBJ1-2	CASSPLRGNLYGYTF
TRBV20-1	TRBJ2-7	CSARDYKGLAVYEQYF
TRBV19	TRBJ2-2	CAIMDRGGTGELFF
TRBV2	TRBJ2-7	CATSSYEQYF
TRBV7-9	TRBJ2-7	CASSFWDDLSYEQYF
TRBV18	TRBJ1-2	CASSPSTGRGGYTF
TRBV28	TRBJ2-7	CASSPSGPPPAEQYF
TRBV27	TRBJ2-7	CASSLLAGGGANYEQYF
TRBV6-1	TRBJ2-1	CASSRDSGSSYNEQFF
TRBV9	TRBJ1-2	CASSPQVGAF
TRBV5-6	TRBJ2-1	CARREGDEQFF